Detailed here is one T cell receptor (beta chain). What it recognizes is unknown. CDR3 length: 15 residues. Looked up from germline, CDR1 is SNHLY and CDR2 is FYNNEI. V lost 2 bases and J lost 1, with 11 bases in between. The entry originates in a study of T-cell reconstitution after alpha-beta-depleted transplantation in children. General study points: Expanded clones from the graft, numbering several hundred, reportedly supplied alpha-beta T cells about two months after transplant.

For TCRbeta, the library was prepared with unique molecular identifiers. TCRdb re-derived calls from the PCR reads in MiXCR, one entry per CDR3 protein. The data show some 830,000 distinct CDR3 sequences, with roughly 16% seen just once and around 5.3% held by the top ten. The rearrangement uses TRBV2 and TRBJ2-5, with unresolved D. The specimen was PBMCs, mostly from graft donor cells, collected 360 days after TCRalphabeta/CD19-depleted stem cell transplant. The source of this sequence is a male patient aged 5 to 17 who had a stem cell transplant for acute lymphoblastic leukemia, so the T cells may come from the graft donor. The CDR3: CASSESPELQETQYF. The CDR3 DNA is TGTGCCAGCAGTGAATCTCCAGAACTCCAAGAGACCCAGTACTTC.